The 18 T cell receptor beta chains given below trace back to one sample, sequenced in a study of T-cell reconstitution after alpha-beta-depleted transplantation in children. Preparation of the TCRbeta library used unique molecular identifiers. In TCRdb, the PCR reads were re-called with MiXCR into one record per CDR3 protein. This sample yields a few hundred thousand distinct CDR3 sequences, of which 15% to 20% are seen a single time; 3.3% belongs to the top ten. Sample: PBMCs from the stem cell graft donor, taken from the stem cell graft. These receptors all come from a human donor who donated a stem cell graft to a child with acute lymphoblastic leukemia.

In DNA form, the CDR3 reads TGTGCCAGCAGCTCCCCTAGGGGCAGGGAATACAATGAGCAGTTCTTC. This codes for CASSSPRGREYNEQFF. This chain uses TRBV5-4 with TRBJ2-1; tentative D call: TRBD1 (5 bases). The CDR3 is made up of 16 amino acids. CDR1 and CDR2 from the germline V gene are SGHNT and YYREEE (reference sequence). V lost 3 bases and J 4 bases, leaving 17 bases between the germline ends.

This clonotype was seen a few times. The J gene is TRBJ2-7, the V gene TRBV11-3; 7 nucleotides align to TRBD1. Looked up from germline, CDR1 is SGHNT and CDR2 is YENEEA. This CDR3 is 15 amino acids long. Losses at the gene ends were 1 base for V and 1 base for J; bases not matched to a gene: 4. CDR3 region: CASSLAEDRSYEQYF. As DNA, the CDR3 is TGTGCCAGCAGCTTAGCAGAGGACAGGTCCTACGAGCAGTACTTC.

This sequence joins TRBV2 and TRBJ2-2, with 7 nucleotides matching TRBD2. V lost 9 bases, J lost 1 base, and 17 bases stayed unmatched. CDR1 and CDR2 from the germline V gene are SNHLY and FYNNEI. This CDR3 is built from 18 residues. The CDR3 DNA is TGTGCCAGGGGGGGGGAAAAACCGGGACTATGGAACACCGGGGAGCTGTTTTTT. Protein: CARGGEKPGLWNTGELFF.

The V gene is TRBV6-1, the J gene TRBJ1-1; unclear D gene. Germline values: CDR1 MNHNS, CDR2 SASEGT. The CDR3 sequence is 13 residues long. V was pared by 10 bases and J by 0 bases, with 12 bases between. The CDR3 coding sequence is TGTGCCACCAAAGGTGCGATGAACACTGAAGCTTTCTTT. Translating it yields CATKGAMNTEAFF.

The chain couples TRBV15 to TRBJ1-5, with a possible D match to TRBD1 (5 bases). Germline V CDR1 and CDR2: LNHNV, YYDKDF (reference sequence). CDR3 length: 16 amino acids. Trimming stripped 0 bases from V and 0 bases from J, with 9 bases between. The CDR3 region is CATSREQDNSNQPQHF. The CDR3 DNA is TGTGCCACCAGCAGAGAACAGGATAATAGCAATCAGCCCCAGCATTTT. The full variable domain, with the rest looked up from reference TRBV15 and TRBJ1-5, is DAMVIQNPRYQVTQFGKPVTLSCSQTLNHNVMYWYQQKSSQAPKLLFHYYDKDFNNEADTPDNFQSRRPNTSFCFLDIRSPGLGDTAMYLCATSREQDNSNQPQHFGDGTRLSIL.

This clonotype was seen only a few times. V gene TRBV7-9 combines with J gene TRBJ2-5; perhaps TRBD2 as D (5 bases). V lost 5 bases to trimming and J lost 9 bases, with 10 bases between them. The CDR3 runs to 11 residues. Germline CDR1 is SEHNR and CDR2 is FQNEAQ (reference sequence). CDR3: CASSPRGPQYF. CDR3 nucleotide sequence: TGTGCCAGCAGCCCCCGGGGTCCCCAGTACTTC.

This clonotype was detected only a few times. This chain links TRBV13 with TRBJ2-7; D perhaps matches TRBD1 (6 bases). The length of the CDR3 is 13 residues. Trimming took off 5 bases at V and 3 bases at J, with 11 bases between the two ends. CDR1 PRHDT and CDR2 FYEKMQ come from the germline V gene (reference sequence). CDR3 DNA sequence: TGTGCCAGCAGCACCAGGGGAGACTACGAGCAGTACTTC. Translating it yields CASSTRGDYEQYF. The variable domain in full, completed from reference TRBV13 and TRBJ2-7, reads AAGVIQSPRHLIKEKRETATLKCYPIPRHDTVYWYQQGPGQDPQFLISFYEKMQSDKGSIPDRFSAQQFSDYHSELNMSSLELGDSALYFCASSTRGDYEQYFGPGTRLTVT.

The CDR3 region is CASSDSNAGGDNEQFF. The DNA for the CDR3 is TGTGCCAGCAGTGACTCTAATGCGGGAGGGGACAATGAGCAGTTCTTC. This chain joins TRBV6-4 and TRBJ2-1; TRBD2 matches at 9 bases. Germline V CDR1 and CDR2: MRHNA, SNTAGT. The length of the CDR3 is 16 residues. V shed 0 bases, J shed 5 bases, and the junction held 5 bases outside the gene matches.

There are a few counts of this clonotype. Here the CDR3 DNA reads TGCGCCAGCAGCTGGACCCATGGGGGACAGGGCGCTAACTATGGCTACACCTTC. It translates to CASSWTHGGQGANYGYTF. The chain combines TRBV5-1 with TRBJ1-2; TRBD1 matches 9 bases. V lost 3 bases to trimming and J lost 0 bases; unmatched junction nucleotides: 12. This CDR3 contains 18 residues. Germline CDR1 SGHRS, CDR2 YFSETQ.

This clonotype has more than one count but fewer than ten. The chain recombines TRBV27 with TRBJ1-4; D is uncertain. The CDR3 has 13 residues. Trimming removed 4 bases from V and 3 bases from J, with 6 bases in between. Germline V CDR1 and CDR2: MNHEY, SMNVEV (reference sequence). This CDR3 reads CASSSRSNEKLFF. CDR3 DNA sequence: TGTGCCAGCAGTTCTCGATCTAATGAAAAACTGTTTTTT.

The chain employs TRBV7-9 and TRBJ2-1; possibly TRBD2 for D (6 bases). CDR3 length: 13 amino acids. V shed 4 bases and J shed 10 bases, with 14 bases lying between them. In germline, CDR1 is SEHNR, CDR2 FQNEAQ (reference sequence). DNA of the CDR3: TGTGCCAGCAGCTCAATCATTAGCGGAGAGCAGTTCTTC. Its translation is CASSSIISGEQFF. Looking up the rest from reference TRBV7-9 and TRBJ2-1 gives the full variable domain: DTGVSQNPRHKITKRGQNVTFRCDPISEHNRLYWYRQTLGQGPEFLTYFQNEAQLEKSRLLSDRFSAERPKGSFSTLEIQRTEQGDSAMYLCASSSIISGEQFFGPGTRLTVL.

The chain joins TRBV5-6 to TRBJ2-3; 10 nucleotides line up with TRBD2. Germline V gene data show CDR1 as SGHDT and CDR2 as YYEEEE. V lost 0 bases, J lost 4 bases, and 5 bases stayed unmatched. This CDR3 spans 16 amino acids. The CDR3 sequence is CASSLGASGSADTQYF. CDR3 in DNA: TGTGCCAGCAGCTTGGGCGCTAGCGGGAGTGCAGATACGCAGTATTTT. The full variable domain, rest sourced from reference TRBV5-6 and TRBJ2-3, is DAGVTQSPTHLIKTRGQQVTLRCSPKSGHDTVSWYQQALGQGPQFIFQYYEEEERQRGNFPDRFSGHQFPNYSSELNVNALLLGDSALYLCASSLGASGSADTQYFGPGTRLTVL.

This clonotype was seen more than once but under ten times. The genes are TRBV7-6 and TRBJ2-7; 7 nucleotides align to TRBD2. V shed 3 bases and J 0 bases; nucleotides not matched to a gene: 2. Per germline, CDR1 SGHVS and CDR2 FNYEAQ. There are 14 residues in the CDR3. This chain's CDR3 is CASSLGTTSYEQYF. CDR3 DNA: TGTGCCAGCAGCTTGGGGACTACCTCCTACGAGCAGTACTTC.

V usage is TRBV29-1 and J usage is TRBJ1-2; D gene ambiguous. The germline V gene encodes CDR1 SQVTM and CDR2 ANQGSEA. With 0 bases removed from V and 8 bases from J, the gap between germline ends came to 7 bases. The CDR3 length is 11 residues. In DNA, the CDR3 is TGCAGCGTTGAAGATCTTACGGGCTACACCTTC. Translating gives CSVEDLTGYTF.

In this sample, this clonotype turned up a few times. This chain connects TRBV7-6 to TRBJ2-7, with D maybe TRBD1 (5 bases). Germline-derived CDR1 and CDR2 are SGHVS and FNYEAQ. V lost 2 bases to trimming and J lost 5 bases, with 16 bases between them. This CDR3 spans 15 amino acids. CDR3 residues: CASSLTTATYDEQYF. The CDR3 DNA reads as TGTGCCAGCAGCTTAACGACAGCGACCTACGACGAGCAGTACTTC.

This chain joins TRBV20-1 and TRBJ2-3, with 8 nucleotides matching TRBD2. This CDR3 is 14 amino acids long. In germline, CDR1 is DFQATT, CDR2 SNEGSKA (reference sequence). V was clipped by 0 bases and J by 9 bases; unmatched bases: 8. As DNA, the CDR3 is TGCAGTGCTAGAGATTCGGGAGGGAGTGGGACGCAGTATTTT. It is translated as CSARDSGGSGTQYF.

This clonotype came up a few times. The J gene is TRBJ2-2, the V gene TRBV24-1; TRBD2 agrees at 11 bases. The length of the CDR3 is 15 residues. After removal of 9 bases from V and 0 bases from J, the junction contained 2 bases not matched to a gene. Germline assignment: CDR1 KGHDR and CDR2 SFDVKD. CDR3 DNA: TGTGCCACCGAGGGACTAGCGGCGAACACCGGGGAGCTGTTTTTT. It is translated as CATEGLAANTGELFF.

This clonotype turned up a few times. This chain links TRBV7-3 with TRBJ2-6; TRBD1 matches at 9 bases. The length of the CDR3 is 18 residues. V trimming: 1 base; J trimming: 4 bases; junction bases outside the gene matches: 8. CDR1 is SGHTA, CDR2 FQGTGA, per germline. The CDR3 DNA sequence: TGTGCCAGCAGCTTAAGACAGGGGGGCCGCTCGGGGGCCAACGTCCTGACTTTC. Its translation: CASSLRQGGRSGANVLTF.